Below, one T cell receptor (beta chain) is given with its context. Its antigen is not identified. The data derive from a study of T cells after yellow fever vaccination. Looking at the study overall: SMART-Seq v4 Ultra Low Input handled preparation of low-cell-number fractions. The study's findings and limits: The appearance of a small share of clonotypes in both CD4 and CD8 compartments was observed.

V lost 1 base to trimming and J lost 0 bases, with 9 bases between them. CDR3 length: 15 residues. Germline assignment: CDR1 SGHTA and CDR2 FQGNSA. Via MiXCR, TCRdb re-called the 5' RACE reads, giving one row per CDR3 protein. The sample shows 610,000 or so distinct CDR3 sequences, about 12% of them seen only once. Source: PBMCs, taken on the day of the yellow fever booster vaccination. The chain carries TRBV7-2 and TRBJ1-1, with D tentatively TRBD1 (6 bases). The TCR comes from a man between 25 and 39 years old who received the YFV17D yellow fever vaccine. The CDR3 region has the DNA TGTGCCAGCAGCTTAGAGGACAGAGTGAACACTGAAGCTTTCTTT. Its translation is CASSLEDRVNTEAFF.